This T cell receptor (beta chain) was retrieved from a study of blood T cell repertoires in COVID-19. Overall study context: Collection of acute and convalescent COVID-19 samples took place in the United States, Italy and Spain.

Assay used: immunoSEQ multiplex PCR; TCRdb lists only in-frame clones, some missing. The repertoire holds tens of thousands of clones, with approximately 85% as singletons. Germline V gene data show CDR1 as MGHRA and CDR2 as YSYEKL. The CDR3 covers 13 residues. V lost 6 bases and J 7 bases, leaving 15 bases between the germline ends. The source of this sequence is a human donor in a cohort sampled during active COVID-19. Source material: peripheral blood. The chain is built from TRBV4-1 and TRBJ2-5, with D unresolved. The CDR3 here is CASSQIGPGTQYF. The CDR3 DNA follows: TGCGCCAGCAGTCAAATAGGTCCGGGGACCCAGTACTTC.